This TCR beta chain was obtained from a study of cytomegalovirus exposure and HLA in healthy donors. On this clone itself: Its antigen is not known.

The PCR ran on 60 Vbeta and 13 Jbeta primers. Clones were sequenced by immunoSEQ multiplex PCR, and TCRdb holds only the in-frame ones, with some missing. The sample has roughly 110,000 clones, 65% to 85% seen once; the top ten hold roughly 2.1%. Whole-study findings and limits: In a later analysis, HLA-associated beta chains showed higher expansion and lower generation probabilities than comparable chains.

Germline V gene lookup returns CDR1 LNHDA and CDR2 SQIVND (reference sequence). V dropped 6 bases and J dropped 5 bases, with 13 bases sitting between them. This CDR3 region has 13 residues. Sequenced material: PBMCs. The rearrangement links TRBV19 to TRBJ1-1; D is unresolved. The sequence derives from a man in his late teens or twenties in good health and CMV-seronegative. As DNA, the CDR3 is TGTGCCAGTAGCCTAGCGTCCGGGACTGAAGCTTTCTTT. Protein sequence: CASSLASGTEAFF. The full variable domain, its missing parts supplied by reference TRBV19 and TRBJ1-1, is DGGITQSPKYLFRKEGQNVTLSCEQNLNHDAMYWYRQDPGQGLRLIYYSQIVNDFQKGDIAEGYSVSREKKESFPLTVTSAQKNPTAFYLCASSLASGTEAFFGQGTRLTVV.